This T cell receptor beta chain was observed in a study of identical twins. The germline gives CDR1 MDHEN, CDR2 SYDVKM. The CDR3 has 16 amino acids. Between the trimmed V and J ends, which lost 2 bases and 0 bases, there was a span of 14 bases. Study-wide results and limits: Modelling approaches yielded underestimates of out-of-frame TCR alpha sharing between monozygotic twins. Memory repertoires lacked the insertion deficit that abundant cord blood beta clonotypes showed.

TCRdb re-derived calls from the 5' RACE reads in MiXCR, one entry per CDR3 protein. The table has roughly 1,500,000 distinct CDR3 sequences, around a third seen once; the top ten hold around 0.25%. As to this clonotype: The antigen is undetermined.

Sequenced: cord blood. The source is a newborn girl in good health. This chain links TRBV28 with TRBJ2-7; possibly TRBD2 for D (5 bases). CDR3 loop: CASSLNLWRSSYEQYF. CDR3 coding DNA: TGTGCCAGCAGTTTAAATCTGTGGAGGAGCTCCTACGAGCAGTACTTC.